A single sample gave rise to the 32 T cell receptor beta chains below, sequenced in a study of T cells in Graves' hyperthyroidism and ophthalmopathy. Regions amplified from RNA transcripts were the TCR beta CDR3 regions. First-round RT-PCR of the TCR CDR3 relied on the HTBI primer set. TCRdb ran MiXCR on the multiplex PCR reads and lists one entry per CDR3 protein. This sample carries roughly 420,000 distinct CDR3 sequences, 15% to 18% of them seen once, and the ten largest clones take 13% to 15%. The sequenced sample was blood. The receptors originated from a woman under 30 with Graves' hyperthyroidism.

This clonotype was observed a handful of times. The chain couples TRBV7-2 to TRBJ2-1, with 10 bases aligning to TRBD2. The CDR3 has 14 residues. In germline, CDR1 is SGHTA, CDR2 FQGNSA. V was clipped by 4 bases and J by 6 bases; unmatched bases: 3. CDR3 nucleotide sequence: TGTGCCAGCAGCTATCCTAGCGGGAGCAATGAGCAGTTCTTC. It codes for CASSYPSGSNEQFF.

Ten or more counts support this clonotype. The rearrangement uses TRBV3-1 and TRBJ1-3; D gene unclear. This CDR3 contains 15 residues. The V gene lost 0 bases and the J gene lost 1 base, with 7 bases spanning the gap. In germline, CDR1 is LGHDT, CDR2 YNNKEL (reference sequence). Here the CDR3 reads CASSQDQQSGNTIYF. The CDR3 DNA follows: TGTGCCAGCAGCCAAGATCAACAGTCTGGAAACACCATATATTTT.

This chain connects TRBV28 to TRBJ2-4; D is perhaps TRBD2 (5 bases). CDR3 length equals 15 residues. Germline V gene sequence: CDR1 MDHEN, CDR2 SYDVKM. The V end lost 2 bases, the J end lost 8 bases, and 16 bases lay between the germline ends. In DNA form, the CDR3 reads TGTGCCAGCAGTTTACGGCCGGACCAGAGGGACATTCAGTACTTC. Translated, it gives CASSLRPDQRDIQYF.

The CDR3 sequence is CSASRDPTDTQYF. The CDR3 DNA sequence: TGCAGTGCTAGCCGGGACCCCACAGATACGCAGTATTTT. The chain is built from TRBV20-1 and TRBJ2-3; D tentatively fits TRBD1 or TRBD2 (5 bases each). Per germline, CDR1 DFQATT and CDR2 SNEGSKA (reference sequence). This CDR3 has 13 amino acids. V was clipped by 3 bases and J by 2 bases, with 9 bases between them.

This clonotype has a count of ten or more. Here the CDR3 DNA reads TGTGCCAGCAGTCCTCGAACTAGCGGAGGTGTTGGGCTGTTTTTT. Amino acid sequence: CASSPRTSGGVGLFF. The chain carries TRBV2 and TRBJ2-2; the match to TRBD2 covers 8 bases. The junction had 15 bases not matched to a gene; V was cut back by 5 bases and J by 13 bases. The CDR3 has 15 amino acids. Germline values: CDR1 SNHLY, CDR2 FYNNEI.

On this clonotype itself: Being one base from a much bigger clone, this may be a read error. The rearrangement uses TRBV20-1 and TRBJ2-7; TRBD1 might be the D (5 bases). The CDR3 contains 15 residues. From germline, CDR1 is DFQATT and CDR2 SNEGSKA (reference sequence). The CDR3 is CSARAILDSSYEQCF. The CDR3 DNA sequence: TGCAGTGCTAGAGCCATTCTCGACAGTTCCTACGAGCAGTGCTTC.

This clonotype was recorded many times. The chain combines TRBV20-1 with TRBJ2-1, with TRBD2 identical over 10 bases. Germline-derived CDR1 and CDR2 are DFQATT and SNEGSKA (reference sequence). The CDR3 runs to 16 residues. V was pared by 6 bases and J by 4 bases, with 12 bases of the junction left unmatched. The CDR3 is CSASPGGTSAYNEQFF. CDR3 nucleotide sequence: TGCAGTGCCTCTCCAGGAGGGACTAGCGCTTACAATGAGCAGTTCTTC.

This chain uses TRBV6-1 with TRBJ2-2, with 12 bases fitting TRBD1. This CDR3 has 23 residues. The V and J ends lost 3 bases and 4 bases, in that order; junction bases with no gene match: 24. CDR1 and CDR2 (germline): MNHNS, SASEGT. CDR3: CASSETLVGTGGYARLSTGELFF. The CDR3 nucleotides read TGTGCCAGCAGTGAGACTTTGGTGGGGACAGGGGGCTACGCTCGCTTAAGCACCGGGGAGCTGTTTTTT.

This clonotype was found a few times. The chain is built from TRBV5-5 and TRBJ2-1; 9 positions agree with TRBD1. J lost 4 bases, V lost 0 bases, and 5 bases had no gene match. CDR3 size: 16 residues. Per the germline V gene, CDR1 is SGHKS and CDR2 is YYEKEE (reference sequence). CDR3 nucleotide sequence: TGTGCCAGCAGCTTGGAGGTGACAGGGGGGTACAATGAGCAGTTCTTC. Translating it yields CASSLEVTGGYNEQFF. Complete variable domain (other parts from reference TRBV5-5 and TRBJ2-1): DAGVTQSPTHLIKTRGQQVTLRCSPISGHKSVSWYQQVLGQGPQFIFQYYEKEERGRGNFPDRFSARQFPNYSSELNVNALLLGDSALYLCASSLEVTGGYNEQFFGPGTRLTVL.

In this sample, this clonotype turned up many times. The V and J genes are TRBV29-1 and TRBJ2-5, with D hard to call. The CDR3 is 12 residues long. The germline gives CDR1 SQVTM, CDR2 ANQGSEA. Deletions cut 3 bases from V and 2 bases from J, with 7 bases between. The CDR3 protein is CSVEAFQETQYF. CDR3 nucleotide sequence: TGCAGCGTTGAGGCATTTCAAGAGACCCAGTACTTC.

This clonotype was observed at least ten times. The rearrangement joins TRBV10-1 to TRBJ1-2, with a tentative D call TRBD1 (5 bases). Per germline, CDR1 WNHNN and CDR2 SYGVQD (reference sequence). Between the trimmed V and J ends, which lost 0 bases and 13 bases, there was a span of 15 bases. There are 13 residues in the CDR3. In DNA, the CDR3 is TGCGCCAGCAGTGAGTCGATTCAGGGAAGGCCCACCTTC. Residues: CASSESIQGRPTF.

The V and J genes are TRBV29-1 and TRBJ2-1; D is undetermined. This CDR3 spans 14 amino acids. Per germline, CDR1 SQVTM and CDR2 ANQGSEA. V lost 8 bases to trimming and J lost 7 bases, with 21 bases between them. The CDR3 DNA reads TGCAGCCCCGTTTTGCTTCCCCCCGGGAATGAGCAGTTCTTC. Translating it yields CSPVLLPPGNEQFF.

The chain has TRBV14 and TRBJ2-1; D perhaps matches TRBD2 (5 bases). Germline V gene data show CDR1 as SGHDN and CDR2 as FVKESK. V was trimmed by 6 bases and J by 3 bases, leaving 15 bases between them. The CDR3 runs to 15 residues. CDR3 sequence: CASRVRDLFYNEQFF. CDR3 coding DNA: TGTGCCAGCAGAGTTCGGGATCTGTTCTACAATGAGCAGTTCTTC.

This chain uses TRBV7-9 with TRBJ2-1, with 7 bases that match TRBD1. J lost 4 bases, V lost 5 bases, and 23 bases had no gene match. CDR1 and CDR2 from the germline V gene are SEHNR and FQNEAQ (reference sequence). The CDR3 runs to 20 residues. The CDR3 sequence is CASSGNSGGSRMLEYNEQFF. The CDR3 nucleotides read TGTGCCAGCAGCGGAAACTCAGGGGGAAGTAGGATGTTGGAGTACAATGAGCAGTTCTTC.

This clonotype came up many times. This chain joins TRBV2 and TRBJ1-1, with 7 bases aligning to TRBD1. The CDR3 has 15 amino acids. CDR1 and CDR2 (germline): SNHLY, FYNNEI. V was pared by 2 bases and J by 3 bases, with 6 bases of the junction left unmatched. The CDR3 sequence: CASSERQGGYTEAFF. Here the CDR3 DNA reads TGTGCCAGCAGTGAACGGCAGGGGGGGTACACTGAAGCTTTCTTT.

This clonotype showed up many times. The chain couples TRBV2 to TRBJ2-7; D might be TRBD1 (5 bases). CDR3 size: 13 residues. CDR1 and CDR2 from the germline V gene are SNHLY and FYNNEI. Trimming stripped 6 bases from V and 2 bases from J, with 11 bases between. CDR3: CASSAQVTYEQYF. The CDR3 coding sequence is TGTGCCAGCAGCGCACAGGTCACCTACGAGCAGTACTTC.

A word on this clonotype: A much larger clonotype is one base distant, so this may be a read error. Because the CDR3 is missing its conserved closing phenylalanine or tryptophan, this is likely a read error. The genes are TRBV6-1 and TRBJ2-5; D is undetermined. Trimming left V 6 bases short and J 5 bases short, with 13 bases between. Germline V gene data show CDR1 as MNHNS and CDR2 as SASEGT. The CDR3 contains 13 residues. CDR3 region: CASRQDGRETQYL. The CDR3 coding sequence is TGTGCCAGCAGGCAGGACGGCCGGGAGACCCAGTACTTA.

The chain is built from TRBV4-1 and TRBJ1-6; D is uncertain. Germline loops: CDR1 MGHRA, CDR2 YSYEKL. Trimming cost V 3 bases and J 7 bases, with 10 bases left between them. This CDR3 is built from 14 residues. In DNA, the CDR3 is TGCGCCAGCAGCCACGAGGGCCTGAATTCACCCCTCCACTTT. This translates into CASSHEGLNSPLHF.

This clonotype was seen at least ten times. The V and J genes are TRBV20-1 and TRBJ2-5; 10 bases are a match to TRBD2. V trimming: 6 bases; J trimming: 5 bases; junction bases outside the gene matches: 12. CDR1 and CDR2 (germline): DFQATT, SNEGSKA (reference sequence). The CDR3 extends over 15 amino acids. The CDR3 here is CSAIDLAGVGETQYF. Here the CDR3 DNA reads TGCAGTGCCATTGACCTAGCGGGGGTGGGGGAGACCCAGTACTTC.

V and J are TRBV29-1 and TRBJ2-1, with D unclear. V was pared by 3 bases and J by 4 bases, with 13 bases between. The CDR3 has 14 amino acids. The germline gives CDR1 SQVTM, CDR2 ANQGSEA. This CDR3 reads CSVDRSLIYNEQFF. For the CDR3, the DNA is TGCAGCGTTGATAGGAGTCTGATATACAATGAGCAGTTCTTC.

V is TRBV6-1 and J is TRBJ2-7, with D tentatively TRBD1 (5 bases). The CDR3 loop spans 13 amino acids. The V gene lost 6 bases and the J gene lost 0 bases, with 9 bases spanning the gap. Germline V gene lookup returns CDR1 MNHNS and CDR2 SASEGT. The CDR3 reads CASRDIYSYEQYF. The CDR3 DNA reads as TGTGCCAGCAGGGACATTTACTCCTACGAGCAGTACTTC.

Concerning this clonotype: A much larger clone lies a single base off, so this may be a read error. The chain is built from TRBV28 and TRBJ1-4; D may be TRBD1 (5 bases). CDR1 and CDR2 from the germline V gene are MDHEN and SYDVKM. The CDR3 spans 16 residues. The CDR3 DNA follows: TGTTCCAGCACTAACCAGGGCAGAGCAACTAATGAAAAACTGTTTTTT. Translating gives CSSTNQGRATNEKLFF.

This clonotype was observed many times. The chain couples TRBV20-1 to TRBJ2-1, with D possibly called TRBD1 or TRBD2 (6 bases each). Trimming pared 3 bases from V and 4 bases from J, leaving 19 bases between. Per the germline V gene, CDR1 is DFQATT and CDR2 is SNEGSKA (reference sequence). CDR3 length equals 16 residues. The CDR3 nucleotides read TGCAGTGCTAGTTGGGGGGCCCAGTCTGGATACAATGAGCAGTTCTTC. This gives the protein CSASWGAQSGYNEQFF.

This clonotype appeared many times. The V and J genes are TRBV20-1 and TRBJ2-7; TRBD2 matches at 9 bases. Germline V gene data show CDR1 as DFQATT and CDR2 as SNEGSKA (reference sequence). J was trimmed by 3 bases and V by 3 bases; bases with no gene match: 6. The CDR3 totals 14 residues. The DNA of the CDR3 is TGCAGTGCTAGGGGCGGACTAGCGAGCTACGAGCAGTACTTC. Translating it yields CSARGGLASYEQYF.

The chain combines TRBV24-1 with TRBJ2-6; D call uncertain. The V end was cut by 1 base, the J end by 0 bases, with 3 bases between. CDR1 KGHDR and CDR2 SFDVKD come from the germline V gene. This CDR3 is 15 amino acids long. The DNA of the CDR3 is TGTGCCACCAGTGATTTCGGCTCTGGGGCCAACGTCCTGACTTTC. This translates into CATSDFGSGANVLTF.

This clonotype was found a few times. The chain combines TRBV19 with TRBJ2-2; D gene unclear. V was clipped by 4 bases and J by 6 bases, with 9 bases between them. In germline, CDR1 is LNHDA, CDR2 SQIVND (reference sequence). The CDR3 runs to 13 residues. DNA of the CDR3: TGTGCCAGTAGTACAGAAAGATCCGGGGAGCTGTTTTTT. Its translation is CASSTERSGELFF. Supplemented by reference TRBV19 and TRBJ2-2, the full variable domain reads DGGITQSPKYLFRKEGQNVTLSCEQNLNHDAMYWYRQDPGQGLRLIYYSQIVNDFQKGDIAEGYSVSREKKESFPLTVTSAQKNPTAFYLCASSTERSGELFFGEGSRLTVL.

V is TRBV20-1 and J is TRBJ2-1; TRBD2 is a possible D gene (6 bases). The germline gives CDR1 DFQATT, CDR2 SNEGSKA (reference sequence). This CDR3 comprises 13 residues. V lost 3 bases and J lost 12, with 18 bases in between. The CDR3, as DNA: TGCAGTGCTAGGGAGGCTAGCGCTGAGGGGCAGTTCTTC. This gives the protein CSAREASAEGQFF.

A word on this clonotype: Being one base from a much bigger clone, this may be a read error. This chain joins TRBV6-5 and TRBJ2-6; the match to TRBD1 covers 10 bases. CDR3 length: 20 residues. From germline, CDR1 is MNHEY and CDR2 SVGAGI. This chain's CDR3 is CASSYQPGQGPYSGADVLTF. The CDR3 DNA reads TGTGCCAGCAGTTACCAACCGGGACAGGGGCCCTACTCTGGGGCCGACGTCCTGACTTTC.

The sample holds many counts of this clonotype. The chain uses TRBV2 and TRBJ2-3; D perhaps matches TRBD2 (5 bases). Germline V gene sequence: CDR1 SNHLY, CDR2 FYNNEI. This CDR3 contains 14 residues. V was cut by 10 bases and J by 1 base, with 15 bases left in between. The DNA of the CDR3 is TGTGCCACCTCCCCAGGTAGCGGCACAGATACGCAGTATTTT. This codes for CATSPGSGTDTQYF. The complete variable domain, with remaining parts taken from reference TRBV2 and TRBJ2-3, reads EPEVTQTPSHQVTQMGQEVILRCVPISNHLYFYWYRQILGQKVEFLVSFYNNEISEKSEIFDDQFSVERPDGSNFTLKIRSTKLEDSAMYFCATSPGSGTDTQYFGPGTRLTVL.

There are many counts of this clonotype. The V call is TRBV5-6, the J call TRBJ1-1; a possible D gene is TRBD1 (5 bases). The CDR3 has 14 residues. Germline V gene lookup returns CDR1 SGHDT and CDR2 YYEEEE. Trimming took off 2 bases at V and 4 bases at J, with 12 bases between the two ends. The CDR3 loop reads CASSLRGVGTEAFF. The CDR3 DNA is TGTGCCAGCAGCTTAAGGGGTGTGGGCACTGAAGCTTTCTTT.

There are many counts of this clonotype. The chain carries TRBV28 and TRBJ2-6; D gene unclear. Trimming cost V 5 bases and J 0 bases, with 11 bases left between them. CDR3 length: 16 residues. Germline V gene sequence: CDR1 MDHEN, CDR2 SYDVKM. Written as DNA, the CDR3 is TGTGCCAGCAGTGCCTCCTTGGCCTCTGGGGCCAACGTCCTGACTTTC. Translating it yields CASSASLASGANVLTF.

This clonotype has just a few counts. The chain joins TRBV10-3 to TRBJ2-1; TRBD2 matches at 9 bases. Germline values: CDR1 ENHRY, CDR2 SYGVKD. The V segment lost 2 bases and the J segment 9 bases; nucleotides outside the gene matches: 8. The CDR3 length is 15 residues. Here the CDR3 reads CAISERASGVGEQFF. The CDR3 region has the DNA TGTGCCATCAGTGAGCGGGCTAGCGGGGTTGGTGAGCAGTTCTTC.